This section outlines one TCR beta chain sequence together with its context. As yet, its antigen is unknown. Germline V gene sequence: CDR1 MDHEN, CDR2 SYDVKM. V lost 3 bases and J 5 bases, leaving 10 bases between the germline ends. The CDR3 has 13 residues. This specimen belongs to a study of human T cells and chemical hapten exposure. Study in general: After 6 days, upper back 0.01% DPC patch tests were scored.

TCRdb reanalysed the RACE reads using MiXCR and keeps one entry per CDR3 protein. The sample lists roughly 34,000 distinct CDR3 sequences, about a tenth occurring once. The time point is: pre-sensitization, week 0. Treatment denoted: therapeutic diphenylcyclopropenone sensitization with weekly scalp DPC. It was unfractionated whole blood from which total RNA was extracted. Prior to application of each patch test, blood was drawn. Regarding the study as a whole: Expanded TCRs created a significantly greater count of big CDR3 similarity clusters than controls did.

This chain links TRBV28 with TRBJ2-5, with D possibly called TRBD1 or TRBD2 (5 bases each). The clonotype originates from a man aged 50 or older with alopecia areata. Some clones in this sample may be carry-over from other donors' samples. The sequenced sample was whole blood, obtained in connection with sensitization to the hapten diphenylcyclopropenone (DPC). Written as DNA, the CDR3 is TGTGCCAGCAGTTTTAGAGGGGCGGAGACCCAGTACTTC. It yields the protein CASSFRGAETQYF.